This TCR beta chain stems from a study of blood T cell repertoires in COVID-19. Study as a whole: Samples came from the United States, Italy and Spain, spanning acute and convalescent COVID-19.

Original handling: By means of reference gene primer amplification, nucleated cell counts were estimated. Only in-frame clones appear in the TCRdb table, and some are missing; sequencing was by immunoSEQ multiplex PCR. V, J and clone size are taken as reported in that table, and D and trimming were inferred from the DNA itself. The sample contains 45,000 to 55,000 clones, roughly 91% of which appear only once. This CDR3 is built from 14 residues. Germline V CDR1 and CDR2: MGHRA, YSYEKL. Trimming removed 1 base from V and 2 bases from J, with 8 bases in between. The chain is built from TRBV4-1 and TRBJ2-5; D unclear. This sequence was found in a human donor in a cohort sampled during active COVID-19. The sequencing sample was made of peripheral blood. CDR3 in amino acids: CASSQGAPQETQYF. Here the CDR3 DNA reads TGCGCCAGCAGCCAAGGGGCACCACAAGAGACCCAGTACTTC.